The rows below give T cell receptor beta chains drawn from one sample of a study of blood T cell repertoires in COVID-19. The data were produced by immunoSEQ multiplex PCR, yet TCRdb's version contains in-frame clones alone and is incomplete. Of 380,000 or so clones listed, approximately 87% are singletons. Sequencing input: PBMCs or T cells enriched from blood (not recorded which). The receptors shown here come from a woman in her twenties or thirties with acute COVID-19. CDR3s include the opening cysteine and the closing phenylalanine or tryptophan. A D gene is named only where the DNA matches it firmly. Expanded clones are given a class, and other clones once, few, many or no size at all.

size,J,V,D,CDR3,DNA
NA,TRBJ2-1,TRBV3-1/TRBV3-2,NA,CASSQDREQFF,TGTGCCAGCAGCCAAGATCGTGAGCAGTTCTTC
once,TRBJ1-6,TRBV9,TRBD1,CASSARQGKERNSPLHF,TGTGCCAGCAGCGCCAGACAGGGGAAGGAAAGGAATTCACCCCTCCACTTT
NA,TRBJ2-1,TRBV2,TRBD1,CASTGSLRQGRYNEQFF,TGTGCCAGCACCGGGTCCCTACGACAGGGGCGTTACAATGAGCAGTTCTTC
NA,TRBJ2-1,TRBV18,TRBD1,CASRTGTGVVYEQFF,TGTGCCAGCCGGACCGGGACAGGGGTGGTCTATGAGCAGTTCTTC
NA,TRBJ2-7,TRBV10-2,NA,CASSGVSGSGEQYF,TGCGCCAGCAGTGGAGTAAGCGGGTCCGGCGAGCAGTACTTC
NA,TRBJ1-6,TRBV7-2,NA,CASSSRLANYNSPLHF,TGTGCCAGCAGTTCTCGGCTAGCTAACTATAATTCACCCCTCCACTTT
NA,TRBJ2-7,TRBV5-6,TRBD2,CASSASTSGKSYEQYF,TGTGCCAGCAGCGCGTCGACTAGCGGGAAGTCCTACGAGCAGTACTTC
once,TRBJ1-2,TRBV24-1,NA,CATSVSPANYGYTF,TGTGCCACCAGTGTTTCCCCGGCTAACTATGGCTACACCTTC
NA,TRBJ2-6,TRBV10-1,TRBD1,CASRPGGAGANVLTF,TGCGCCAGCAGGCCAGGGGGAGCTGGGGCCAACGTCCTGACTTTC
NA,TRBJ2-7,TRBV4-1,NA,CASSQVRRGAKSLGEQYF,TGCGCCAGCAGCCAAGTACGTCGCGGGGCTAAATCGCTGGGGGAGCAGTACTTC
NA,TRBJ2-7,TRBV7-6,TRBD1,CASSEGGTGTYYEQYF,TGTGCCAGCAGCGAAGGGGGGACAGGGACTTACTACGAGCAGTACTTC
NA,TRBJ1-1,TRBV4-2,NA,CASSHPQVNTEAFF,TGTGCCAGCAGCCACCCGCAGGTGAACACTGAAGCTTTCTTT
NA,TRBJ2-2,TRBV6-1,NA,CASSEWAGNTGELFF,TGTGCCAGCAGTGAATGGGCAGGGAACACCGGGGAGCTGTTTTTT
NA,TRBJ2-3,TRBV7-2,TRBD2,CASTSGTTYTDTQYF,TGTGCCAGCACTTCCGGGACTACTTACACAGATACGCAGTATTTT
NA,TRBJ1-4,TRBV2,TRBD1,CASSNNKQGPGEKLFF,TGTGCCAGCAGCAACAACAAACAGGGGCCGGGTGAAAAACTGTTTTTT
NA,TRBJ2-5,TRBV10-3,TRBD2,CAISGTSGGAGETQYF,TGTGCCATCTCCGGGACTAGCGGGGGGGCTGGGGAGACCCAGTACTTC
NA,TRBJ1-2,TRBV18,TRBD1,CASSSSGGVNYGYTF,TGTGCCAGCTCATCCTCAGGGGGCGTTAACTATGGCTACACCTTC
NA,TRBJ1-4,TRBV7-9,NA,CASSLDRQSNEKLFF,TGTGCCAGCAGCTTAGACAGGCAGTCTAATGAAAAACTGTTTTTT
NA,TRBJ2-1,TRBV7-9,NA,CASSPNYNEQFF,TGTGCCAGCAGCCCCAACTACAATGAGCAGTTCTTC
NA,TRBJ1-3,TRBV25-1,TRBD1,CASSEDRVGGNTIYF,TGTGCCAGCAGTGAAGACAGGGTCGGAGGAAACACCATATATTTT
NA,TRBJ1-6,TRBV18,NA,CASSPMSSYNSPLHF,TGTGCCAGCTCACCAATGAGCTCCTATAATTCACCCCTCCACTTT
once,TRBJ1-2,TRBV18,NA,CASSPGTAGFSYGYTF,TGTGCCAGCTCACCAGGAACGGCCGGGTTCAGCTATGGCTACACCTTC
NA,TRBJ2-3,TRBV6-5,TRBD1,CASSWGQTTSTDTQYF,TGTGCCAGCAGTTGGGGACAGACTACTAGCACAGATACGCAGTATTTT
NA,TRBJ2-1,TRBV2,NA,CASIPRSSYNEQFF,TGTGCCAGCATTCCACGCTCCAGCTACAATGAGCAGTTCTTC
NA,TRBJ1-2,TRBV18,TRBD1,CASSPAGQGGFYGYTF,TGTGCCAGCTCACCAGCAGGACAGGGCGGTTTCTATGGCTACACCTTC
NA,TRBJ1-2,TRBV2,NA,CASSDRGGTLVGYTF,TGTGCCAGCAGTGATCGCGGTGGAACGTTGGTTGGCTACACCTTC
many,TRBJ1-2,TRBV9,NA,CASSVEGGTNYGYTF,TGTGCCAGCAGCGTAGAAGGGGGTACTAACTATGGCTACACCTTC
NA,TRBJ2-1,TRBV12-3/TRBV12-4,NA,CASSPSLNNEQFF,TGTGCCAGCAGCCCTAGCCTAAACAATGAGCAGTTCTTC
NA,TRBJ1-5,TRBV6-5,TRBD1,CASQGQSAGQPQHF,TGTGCCAGCCAGGGACAGTCGGCGGGTCAGCCCCAGCATTTT
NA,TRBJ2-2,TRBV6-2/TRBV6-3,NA,CASSPWTRGSGELFF,TGTGCCAGCAGCCCTTGGACTCGGGGTTCCGGGGAGCTGTTTTTT
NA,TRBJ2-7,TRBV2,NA,CASSEGVAVYEQYF,TGTGCCAGCAGTGAGGGGGTAGCGGTCTACGAGCAGTACTTC
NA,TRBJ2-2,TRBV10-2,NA,CASSSTGNTGELFF,TGCGCCAGCAGTTCTACAGGAAACACCGGGGAGCTGTTTTTT
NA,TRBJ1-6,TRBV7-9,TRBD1,CASSSSGGTGVGSPLHF,TGTGCCAGCAGCTCCTCCGGGGGGACAGGGGTCGGTTCACCCCTCCACTTT